This T cell receptor (beta chain) stems from a study of blood T cell repertoires in COVID-19. Per the original data handling: Counts of nucleated cells, estimated from reference gene primer amplification, were obtained. Sequencing used immunoSEQ multiplex PCR; TCRdb keeps in-frame clones, though not all of them. That table gives V, J and clone size, and the DNA gave D and trimming. The sample has roughly 70,000 clones, approximately 73% seen once. The CDR3 spans 13 residues. The germline gives CDR1 MNHNY, CDR2 SVGAGI (reference sequence). The ends were cut back, 5 bases at V and 0 bases at J, with 8 bases in the middle.

The sample taken for sequencing was peripheral blood. V gene TRBV6-6 combines with J gene TRBJ2-7, with no clear D. The receptor comes from a man in his fifties or sixties with COVID-19, enrolled during active disease. In DNA, the CDR3 is TGTGCCAGCAGTGATAGGAGCTCCTACGAGCAGTACTTC. This translates into CASSDRSSYEQYF.